The 20 T cell receptor beta chains listed next were all sequenced from one sample in a study of blood T cells in healthy people across ages. For the second PCR, which ran for about 7 to 11 cycles, a sample-barcoded 5' primer and a J-beta primer mix were used. TCRdb reprocessed the 5' RACE reads with MiXCR, giving one entry per CDR3 protein. Of 550,000 to 650,000 distinct CDR3 sequences in the sample, around a quarter were seen once. These data were also reused for a study on T cells of mothers and their children.

Sequencing was performed on blood. These receptors were collected from a boy between 2 and 15 years old in good health.

The chain carries TRBV2 and TRBJ2-2; 9 bases agree with TRBD1. J gave up 7 bases and V 4 bases, and 4 bases lay outside the gene matches. Germline assignment: CDR1 SNHLY and CDR2 FYNNEI. The CDR3 has 14 amino acids. CDR3 sequence (DNA): TGTGCCAGCAGTGCGGACAGGGGTTACGGGGAGCTGTTTTTT. This sequence encodes CASSADRGYGELFF.

This clonotype came up a few times. The genes are TRBV7-2 and TRBJ2-5; 8 nucleotides align to TRBD1. Germline CDR1 reads SGHTA; CDR2 reads FQGNSA. This CDR3 comprises 16 residues. V lost 0 bases to trimming and J lost 5 bases; unmatched junction nucleotides: 8. The chain's CDR3 is CASSLARPGGAETQYF. The CDR3 coding sequence is TGTGCCAGCAGCTTAGCTAGGCCAGGGGGCGCCGAGACCCAGTACTTC.

Only a few counts were recorded for this clonotype. The chain uses TRBV7-2 and TRBJ2-7; D perhaps matches TRBD1 (5 bases). Trimming stripped 2 bases from V and 3 bases from J, with 14 bases between. Germline values: CDR1 SGHTA, CDR2 FQGNSA. The CDR3 totals 15 residues. The CDR3 DNA reads as TGTGCCAGCAGCTTACCGCCGGTGGGGCGCTACGAGCAGTACTTC. Residues: CASSLPPVGRYEQYF.

This chain joins TRBV25-1 and TRBJ1-4, with TRBD1 identical over 9 bases. The CDR3 covers 16 residues. CDR1 and CDR2 (germline): MGHDK, SYGVNS. J lost 3 bases, V lost 3 bases, and 5 bases had no gene match. CDR3 bases: TGTGCCAGCAGTGATGGGACAGGGACGGCTAATGAAAAACTGTTTTTT. Protein product: CASSDGTGTANEKLFF.

This clonotype was counted only a few times. The CDR3 region has the DNA TGTGCCAGCAGACTAGGGACAGGAGGTAATGAAAAACTGTTTTTT. The encoded protein is CASRLGTGGNEKLFF. The chain combines TRBV28 with TRBJ1-4; 8 nucleotides align to TRBD1. CDR1 is MDHEN and CDR2 is SYDVKM in the germline V gene. This CDR3 is 15 amino acids long. V dropped 6 bases and J dropped 4; count of bases not matched to a gene: 7.

This clonotype was counted a few times. This chain joins TRBV9 and TRBJ2-7; D ambiguous. Per the germline V gene, CDR1 is SGDLS and CDR2 is YYNGEE. The CDR3 spans 13 residues. Trimming shortened V by 0 bases and J by 6 bases, and 10 bases separated the two germline ends. The CDR3 is CASSVAVTGEQYF. The CDR3 nucleotides read TGTGCCAGCAGCGTAGCCGTGACGGGCGAGCAGTACTTC. Full variable domain (outside the CDR3, taken from reference TRBV9 and TRBJ2-7): DSGVTQTPKHLITATGQRVTLRCSPRSGDLSVYWYQQSLDQGLQFLIQYYNGEERAKGNILERFSAQQFPDLHSELNLSSLELGDSALYFCASSVAVTGEQYFGPGTRLTVT.

This clonotype was seen only a few times. The chain couples TRBV20-1 to TRBJ2-1; the match to TRBD2 covers 8 bases. V trimming: 5 bases; J trimming: 10 bases; junction bases outside the gene matches: 7. Germline values: CDR1 DFQATT, CDR2 SNEGSKA (reference sequence). CDR3 length equals 12 residues. This chain's CDR3 is CSAGGSGGEQFF. The CDR3 DNA reads TGCAGTGCTGGTGGGTCGGGGGGGGAGCAGTTCTTC.

This clonotype was counted a few times. The J gene is TRBJ2-5, the V gene TRBV10-3; 9 bases are a match to TRBD1. The CDR3 extends over 15 amino acids. CDR1 and CDR2 (germline): ENHRY, SYGVKD. V lost 6 bases, J lost 5 bases, and 10 bases stayed unmatched. The CDR3 bases are TGTGCCATCAGAGATATCGACAGGGGGGAGGAGACCCAGTACTTC. It encodes CAIRDIDRGEETQYF.

This clonotype has a handful of counts. V is TRBV11-2 and J is TRBJ2-1; D uncertain. Germline CDR1 and CDR2: SGHAT and FQNNGV. V dropped 8 bases and J dropped 8 bases, with 10 bases sitting between them. The CDR3 sequence is 11 residues long. The CDR3 sequence: CASSPGDEQFF. The DNA of the CDR3 is TGTGCCAGCTCTCCGGGTGATGAGCAGTTCTTC.

This clonotype was found a few times. V is TRBV13 and J is TRBJ2-3; 8 bases map to TRBD2. Trimming cost V 6 bases and J 2 bases; bases outside gene matches: 7. CDR3 length: 15 residues. CDR1 is PRHDT, CDR2 FYEKMQ, per germline (reference sequence). The CDR3 sequence is CASRPPGLDTDTQYF. DNA of the CDR3: TGTGCCAGCAGACCTCCGGGACTAGACACAGATACGCAGTATTTT.

The V gene is TRBV5-5, the J gene TRBJ2-4, with 10 bases identical to TRBD2. Germline values: CDR1 SGHKS, CDR2 YYEKEE (reference sequence). CDR3 length equals 16 residues. Trimming removed 7 bases from V and 0 bases from J; junction bases left unmatched: 7. The CDR3 region is CASGVAGGLAKNIQYF. CDR3 nucleotides: TGTGCCAGCGGGGTAGCGGGAGGTCTAGCCAAAAACATTCAGTACTTC.

This clonotype appeared a few times. The chain uses TRBV10-3 and TRBJ2-3; 9 bases map to TRBD2. This CDR3 is built from 15 residues. Germline CDR1 ENHRY, CDR2 SYGVKD. After removal of 4 bases from V and 4 bases from J, the junction contained 6 bases not matched to a gene. CDR3 region: CAISGTASGADTQYF. CDR3 bases: TGTGCCATCAGTGGGACCGCTAGCGGGGCAGATACGCAGTATTTT.

This clonotype was picked up many times. The gene calls are TRBV5-1 and TRBJ2-5, with D possibly called TRBD1 or TRBD2 (5 bases each). The length of the CDR3 is 13 residues. Trimming stripped 4 bases from V and 4 bases from J, with 11 bases between. Germline V gene sequence: CDR1 SGHRS, CDR2 YFSETQ. The CDR3 loop reads CASSGTSGETQYF. DNA for the CDR3: TGCGCCAGCAGCGGGACGTCGGGAGAGACCCAGTACTTC. Full variable domain (outside the CDR3, taken from reference TRBV5-1 and TRBJ2-5): KAGVTQTPRYLIKTRGQQVTLSCSPISGHRSVSWYQQTPGQGLQFLFEYFSETQRNKGNFPGRFSGRQFSNSRSEMNVSTLELGDSALYLCASSGTSGETQYFGPGTRLLVL.

This clonotype was seen more than once but under ten times. This rearrangement joins TRBV14 to TRBJ2-3; D is possibly TRBD2 (6 bases). The CDR3 consists of 16 residues. V gave up 0 bases and J gave up 2 bases, with 12 bases separating them. Germline CDR1 reads SGHDN; CDR2 reads FVKESK. The CDR3 sequence is CASSQDSGTDTDTQYF. CDR3 DNA sequence: TGTGCCAGCAGCCAAGACTCAGGGACTGACACAGATACGCAGTATTTT. Looking up the rest from reference TRBV14 and TRBJ2-3 gives the full variable domain: EAGVTQFPSHSVIEKGQTVTLRCDPISGHDNLYWYRRVMGKEIKFLLHFVKESKQDESGMPNNRFLAERTGGTYSTLKVQPAELEDSGVYFCASSQDSGTDTDTQYFGPGTRLTVL.

The V gene is TRBV13, the J gene TRBJ2-5; D call uncertain. In germline, CDR1 is PRHDT, CDR2 FYEKMQ (reference sequence). The germline V and J ends were trimmed by 6 bases and 1 base, with 12 bases remaining between them. The CDR3 loop spans 14 amino acids. The CDR3 nucleotides read TGTGCCAGCAGTTCCGAGGCGTCCCAAGAGACCCAGTACTTC. Protein product: CASSSEASQETQYF.

This clonotype was seen a handful of times. V and J are TRBV7-9 and TRBJ2-3; TRBD1 matches at 7 bases. Germline values: CDR1 SEHNR, CDR2 FQNEAQ (reference sequence). V trimming: 3 bases; J trimming: 0 bases; junction bases outside the gene matches: 6. CDR3 length: 16 amino acids. The CDR3, as DNA: TGTGCCAGCAGCTTCTCCCGGGACAGTAGCACAGATACGCAGTATTTT. This gives the protein CASSFSRDSSTDTQYF.

This clonotype has a handful of counts. Here the CDR3 reads CASSLPGSLRATQYF. CDR3 DNA sequence: TGTGCCAGCAGCTTACCCGGTAGCCTGAGGGCGACCCAGTACTTC. The genes are TRBV11-2 and TRBJ2-5, with D possibly matching TRBD2 (5 bases). The CDR3 runs 15 residues. The germline V and J ends were trimmed by 2 bases and 7 bases, with 17 bases remaining between them. The germline V gene has CDR1 SGHAT and CDR2 FQNNGV.

This clonotype was seen a few times. The chain couples TRBV4-1 to TRBJ1-6; 7 nucleotides line up with TRBD1. The CDR3 runs to 14 residues. The V segment lost 4 bases and the J segment 10 bases; nucleotides outside the gene matches: 7. Germline V lookup: CDR1 MGHRA, CDR2 YSYEKL. The chain's CDR3 is CASSPRQGGSPLHF. CDR3 bases: TGCGCCAGCAGCCCCCGACAGGGAGGCTCACCCCTCCACTTT.

This clonotype was detected only a few times. This rearrangement joins TRBV6-5 to TRBJ1-2; 8 bases are shared with TRBD1. The ends lost 4 bases at V and 4 bases at J; junction bases unmatched: 5. Germline-derived CDR1 and CDR2 are MNHEY and SVGAGI. The CDR3 has 14 residues. CDR3 DNA sequence: TGTGCCAGCAGTTTCCGGGACAGGATCTATGGCTACACCTTC. This translates into CASSFRDRIYGYTF.

The genes are TRBV29-1 and TRBJ1-3; 7 bases line up with TRBD1. The CDR3 covers 12 residues. The trim removed 6 bases at V and 3 bases at J, leaving 2 bases unmatched. Looked up from germline, CDR1 is SQVTM and CDR2 is ANQGSEA. The CDR3 spells CSVGTVGNTIYF. Here the CDR3 DNA reads TGCAGCGTGGGGACAGTTGGAAACACCATATATTTT. Combining the CDR3 with reference TRBV29-1 and TRBJ1-3 gives the whole variable domain SAVISQKPSRDICQRGTSLTIQCQVDSQVTMMFWYRQQPGQSLTLIATANQGSEATYESGFVIDKFPISRPNLTFSTLTVSNMSPEDSSIYLCSVGTVGNTIYFGEGSWLTVV.